The entry that follows covers one T cell receptor (beta chain) sequence. This clonotype was detected only a few times. There is no known antigen for this receptor. Qualities for individual bases were not recorded, and no much larger clone is one base off. The data belong to a study of T cells in Graves' hyperthyroidism and ophthalmopathy (dated by TCRdb to between 2019 and 2020). About the study as a whole: Peripheral blood was sampled at the time of initial diagnosis, prior to any treatment. A discovery cohort of approximately 97 patients, 43 with Graves' ophthalmopathy and over 55 with stable Graves' hyperthyroidism, was used to find distinguishing TCR V-J signatures. Whether ophthalmopathy could be predicted prospectively was tested in an independent validation cohort made up of 18 to 20 hyperthyroidism patients plus 17 patients who later progressed to ophthalmopathy. For training and testing, the 95 to 100 patients in the discovery cohort were randomly divided in a 7:3 ratio. In addition, the study compared T-cell repertoires in thyroid tissue and in blood from roughly six Graves' hyperthyroidism patients. Following sampling, methimazole starting at 30 mg daily was given to hyperthyroidism patients, and high-dose intravenous methylprednisolone was given to ophthalmopathy patients. The paper reports TCR Vbeta CDR3 sequencing of fewer than 150 peripheral blood samples: fewer than 50 ophthalmopathy, approximately 74 hyperthyroidism and approximately 17 progressor patients. Points the paper makes about the study in general: Most expanded thyroid clonotypes (frequency above 0.001) were also detected in blood, suggesting blood repertoires may reflect thyroid immune responses. Sample size was not statistically predetermined, and blinding of investigators to group allocation was not performed. During validation, the model predicted progression to ophthalmopathy a median of about 6.3 months ahead of onset, with around 65% sensitivity and around 73% specificity. Ophthalmopathy was separated from stable hyperthyroidism by a 13 V-J signature model, with 85% to 90% sensitivity and about 81% specificity obtained in cross-validation and 80%/75% obtained in testing.

Stable Graves' hyperthyroidism was defined as the absence of progression to ophthalmopathy over 18 months of follow-up. Hyperthyroidism patients were newly diagnosed, had a disease duration of under 2 months, and were aged 18 to 65 years. Exclusion was applied to patients with uncontrolled infections, other autoimmune diseases, pregnancy or lactation. Diagnoses were established on the basis of clinical symptoms, serum thyroxine and TRAb, thyroid ultrasound, and orbital computed tomography. Ficoll-Paque density gradient centrifugation was used to isolate PBMCs from around 9.1 ml of fresh peripheral blood. Trizol reagent was used to extract total RNA, and RNA quality was then checked on an Agilent 2100 Bioanalyzer. The TCR beta CDR3 regions were amplified from the RNA transcripts. The first round of RT-PCR for the TCR CDR3 was performed with the HTBI primer set and the Qiagen OneStep RT-PCR kit. Libraries were constructed in a second round of multiplex PCR, after which size selection and purification were performed. Sequencing of the libraries was done on an Illumina HiSeq2000 using paired-end 100 bp reads. The authors' analysis ran thus. SOAPnuke was used to process the raw data, throwing out any read that contained adapters or uncalled bases, had a mean Phred below 15, or lacked an exact constant-primer or identifier match. COPE v1.2.5 was used to merge high-quality paired reads, and clonotypes were defined as unique nucleotide sequences. MiTCR v1.1 was used to align the clonotypes against IMGT TRBV, TRBD and TRBJ reference segments. Analysis was restricted to V-J combinations with a frequency above 0.0001, which covered roughly 99% of repertoires. The TCS score was defined as F50 (clonal expansion) divided by E x V (chaos), with BLOSUM62-based TCRdist calculated between CDR3 peptides within each V-J. Welch's t-statistics and random forest reduced 500 to 650 V-J features to 13, which were used in a naive Bayes classifier (R e1071). The similarity between thyroid and blood repertoires was quantified using the Morisita-Horn index. TCRdb took the public reads, trimmed them with fastp at Q25, ran MiXCR for clone calling and kept in-frame beta chains. Duplicate CDR3 protein sequences are folded into a single record with the most common DNA and genes. The V and J calls reflect TCRdb's pipeline rather than the authors' work. For this sample there are around 800,000 distinct CDR3 sequences; approximately 40% appear just once. Roughly 8.3% of the sample is in the top ten clones.

The sequencing input was blood. The source is a man aged 18 to 30 with Graves' hyperthyroidism.

The CDR3 amino acid sequence is: CASKTGGSGANVLTF. The nucleotides are TGTGCCAGCAAGACAGGGGGGTCTGGGGCCAACGTCCTGACTTTC. The chain joins TRBV6-6 to TRBJ2-6; 9 central bases correspond to TRBD1. The CDR1 and CDR2 encoded by the germline V gene (reference sequence) are MNHNY and SVGAGI. V and J are trimmed by 7 bases and 1 base, and the gene matches miss 2 bases of the junction. The CDR3, cysteine through phenylalanine, is 15 amino acids long. Kept here is only the CDR3 DNA, which spans 45 bases and is read in frame from base 1.